This TCR beta chain was retrieved from a study of cytomegalovirus exposure and HLA in healthy donors. Study findings and constraints: When a later analysis compared HLA-associated TCR beta chains with equally common others, the HLA-associated chains turned out to be more clonally expanded and to have lower generation probabilities.

It was with 60 Vbeta and 13 Jbeta primers that the PCR ran. Some clones are missing from TCRdb's copy, which holds only in-frame ones; the method was immunoSEQ multiplex PCR. The sample lists about 82,000 clones, more than 60% occurring once. A note on this clone: What it binds is unknown.

V lost 0 bases and J 4 bases, leaving 10 bases between the germline ends. The CDR3 runs 14 residues. CDR1 and CDR2 from the germline V gene are MNHNY and SVGAGI (reference sequence). The clonotype comes from a human donor in good health. Source material: PBMCs. The rearrangement links TRBV6-6 to TRBJ2-7; D is possibly TRBD1 (7 bases). The CDR3, as DNA: TGTGCCAGCAGTTACTCGGAGGGGGCTTACGAGCAGTACTTC. It translates to CASSYSEGAYEQYF.